One and the same sample provided the 10 T cell receptor beta chains below, sequenced in a study of radiation and T cells in renal cell carcinoma. Here immunoSEQ multiplex PCR was the method, and the copy in TCRdb shows in-frame clones only, minus some. Of just over 150,000 clones in the sample, approximately 90% are singletons; the top ten hold under 15%. The time point denotes: blood 2 weeks post-SBRT. Treatment noted: 15 Gy SBRT to primary tumor, nephrectomy 4 weeks later. Sample: blood, taken from a patient whose treatment included radiotherapy and nephrectomy. The receptors derive from a woman aged 50 to 60 with renal cell carcinoma.

The chain employs TRBV6-1 and TRBJ2-2; D ambiguous. The CDR3 is 11 amino acids. Germline CDR1 is MNHNS and CDR2 is SASEGT. V was cut by 11 bases and J by 2 bases, with 6 bases left in between. CDR3 sequence (DNA): TGTGCCGTGGGTAACACCGGGGAGCTGTTTTTT. The encoded protein is CAVGNTGELFF.

This clone appeared a few times. The chain joins TRBV11-1 to TRBJ1-1; the match to TRBD1 covers 8 bases. Germline lookup yields CDR1 SGHAT and CDR2 FQDESV (reference sequence). V was pared by 1 base and J by 5 bases, with 0 bases of the junction left unmatched. The CDR3 contains 13 residues. The CDR3 region has the DNA TGTGCCAGCAGCTTAGGGACAGGGACTGAAGCTTTCTTT. Translating gives CASSLGTGTEAFF.

The rearrangement uses TRBV4-3 and TRBJ1-2, with D uncertain. The germline V gene has CDR1 LGHNA and CDR2 YSLEER. This CDR3 is built from 14 residues. Trimming shortened V by 3 bases and J by 6 bases, and 14 bases separated the two germline ends. The CDR3 loop is CASSQRNAWDGYTF. CDR3 coding DNA: TGCGCCAGCAGCCAGAGGAACGCCTGGGATGGCTACACCTTC.

Of note for this clone: One end of the junction is discordant with germline, which a read error may explain. The chain couples TRBV4-1 to TRBJ1-2; 9 bases line up with TRBD1. CDR3 length equals 17 residues. From germline, CDR1 is MGHRA and CDR2 YSYEKL. The CDR3 spells CASSQDLSAETGGGHTF. The CDR3, as DNA: TGCGCCAGCAGCCAAGACCTGAGTGCTGAGACAGGGGGTGGCCACACCTTC.

This sequence joins TRBV2 and TRBJ1-6; 8 positions match TRBD1. V was pared by 7 bases and J by 10 bases, with 9 bases of the junction left unmatched. Germline CDR1 SNHLY, CDR2 FYNNEI. The CDR3 has 14 residues. CDR3 coding DNA: TGTGCCAGCACCCTCGGACAGGGTGTGTCACCCCTCCACTTT. Its protein product is CASTLGQGVSPLHF.

The chain has TRBV19 and TRBJ2-3, with TRBD1 matching over 7 bases. With V trimmed by 4 bases and J by 4 bases, 8 bases remained unmatched. The CDR3 is 15 residues long. Germline CDR1 and CDR2: LNHDA and SQIVND (reference sequence). CDR3 nucleotide sequence: TGTGCCAGTAGTAGAAATAGAGACAGGGCAGATACGCAGTATTTT. Its protein is CASSRNRDRADTQYF.

The chain has TRBV29-1 and TRBJ1-1; 11 bases agree with TRBD1. Looked up from germline, CDR1 is SQVTM and CDR2 is ANQGSEA. The CDR3 loop spans 13 amino acids. The trim removed 4 bases at V and 6 bases at J, leaving 4 bases unmatched. In DNA, the CDR3 is TGCAGCGTTGGGACAGGGGGCGCCTCTGAAGCTTTCTTT. Protein: CSVGTGGASEAFF.

The V and J genes are TRBV5-1 and TRBJ2-1, with 11 positions matching TRBD2. CDR1 SGHRS and CDR2 YFSETQ come from the germline V gene. Trimming at V came to 0 bases and at J to 4 bases, leaving 3 bases not matched to a gene. CDR3 length: 16 amino acids. CDR3 sequence (DNA): TGCGCCAGCAGCTTGGCGCCTAGCGGGGGGTACAATGAGCAGTTCTTC. Amino acids: CASSLAPSGGYNEQFF.

The chain carries TRBV7-6 and TRBJ2-7; D gene uncertain. This CDR3 comprises 14 residues. CDR1 and CDR2 (germline): SGHVS, FNYEAQ. The germline V and J ends were trimmed by 2 bases and 2 bases, with 10 bases remaining between them. CDR3 residues: CASSLKVPPYEQYF. The CDR3 DNA reads TGTGCCAGCAGCTTAAAGGTACCCCCCTACGAGCAGTACTTC.

The chain employs TRBV29-1 and TRBJ1-1; D remains unclear. CDR3 length: 14 residues. V was shortened by 5 bases and J by 5 bases, with 18 bases between the two germline ends. Germline V gene sequence: CDR1 SQVTM, CDR2 ANQGSEA. CDR3 sequence (DNA): TGCAGCGTTTCTTGGGTAGGAAGAGGAACTGAAGCTTTCTTT. Residues: CSVSWVGRGTEAFF.